This T cell receptor (beta chain) was captured by sequencing in a study of T cell changes during pregnancy in multiple sclerosis (dated 2019 in TCRdb). With respect to the entire study: The study examined how the T cell repertoire changed over the course of pregnancy in women with multiple sclerosis.

As regards this clone: Its antigen remains unidentified. No base quality values were provided; no much bigger clone lies one nucleotide off.

The method behind the library was the immunoSEQ multiplex PCR assay. As stored in TCRdb, this immuneACCESS dataset retains in-frame rearrangements with V and J assigned. A fraction of the clones does not appear; measured against another copy, unresolved V genes explain less than half of the discrepancy, and the remainder lacks a known reason. Present in this sample are fewer than 110,000 clones, 85% to 95% of which were seen just once. The ten biggest clones cover 0.78% of the sample. The sequenced sample was peripheral blood, obtained in the third trimester of pregnancy. The receptor's source is a female donor in good health, enrolled as a control in a pregnancy study.

The CDR3 region has the sequence CASSPAGGRDEQYF. The DNA is TGTGCCAGCTCACCAGCAGGGGGCAGGGACGAGCAGTACTTC. The sequence joins TRBV18 to TRBJ2-7, with 8 bases matching TRBD1. There are 14 amino acids in the CDR3, from cysteine to phenylalanine inclusive. The kept DNA is CDR3 alone, 42 bases in frame from the first base. Reading the germline V gene gives CDR1 KGHSH and CDR2 LQKENI. V ends up 2 bases short and J 5 bases short, with an unmatched junction base count of 5.